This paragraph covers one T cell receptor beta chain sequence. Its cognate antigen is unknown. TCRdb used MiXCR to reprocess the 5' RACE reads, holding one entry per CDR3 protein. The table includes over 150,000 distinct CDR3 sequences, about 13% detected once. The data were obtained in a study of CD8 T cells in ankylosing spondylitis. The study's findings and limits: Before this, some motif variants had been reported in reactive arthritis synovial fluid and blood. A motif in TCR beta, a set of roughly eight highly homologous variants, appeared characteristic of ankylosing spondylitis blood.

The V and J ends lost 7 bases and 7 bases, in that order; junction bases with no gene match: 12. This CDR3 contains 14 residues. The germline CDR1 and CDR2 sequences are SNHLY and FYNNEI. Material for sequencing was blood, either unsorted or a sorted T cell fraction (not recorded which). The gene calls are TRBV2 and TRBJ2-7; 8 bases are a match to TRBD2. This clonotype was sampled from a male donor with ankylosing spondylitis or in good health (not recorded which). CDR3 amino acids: CASNRGRGLEEQYF. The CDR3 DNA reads TGTGCCAGCAACCGAGGTAGGGGACTAGAAGAGCAGTACTTC.